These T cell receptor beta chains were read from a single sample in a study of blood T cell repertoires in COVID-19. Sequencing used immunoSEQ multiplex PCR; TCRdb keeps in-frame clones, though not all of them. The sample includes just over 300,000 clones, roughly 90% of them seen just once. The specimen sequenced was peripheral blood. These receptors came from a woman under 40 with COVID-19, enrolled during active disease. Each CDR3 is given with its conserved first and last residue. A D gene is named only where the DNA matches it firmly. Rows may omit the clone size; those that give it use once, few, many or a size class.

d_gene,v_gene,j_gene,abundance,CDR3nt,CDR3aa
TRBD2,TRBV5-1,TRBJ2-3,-,TGCGCCAGCAGGACCAGCGGGGGGCCCACAGATACGCAGTATTTT,CASRTSGGPTDTQYF
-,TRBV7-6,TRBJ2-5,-,TGTGCCAGCAGCTTCTCCAATCCCCTCGGGACAAAAGAGACCCAGTACTTC,CASSFSNPLGTKETQYF
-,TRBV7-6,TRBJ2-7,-,TGTGCCAGCAGCTTAGGAGCTTCGCCAGGCTCCTACGAGCAGTACTTC,CASSLGASPGSYEQYF
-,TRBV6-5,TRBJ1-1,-,TGTGCCAGCAGAACTACCAATCAGGGGAACACTGAAGCTTTCTTT,CASRTTNQGNTEAFF
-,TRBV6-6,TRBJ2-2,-,TGTGCCAGCAGTATCGGCGGTGGCACCGGGGAGCTGTTTTTT,CASSIGGGTGELFF
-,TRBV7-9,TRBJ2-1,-,TGTGCCAGCAGCCCCAGGGCCCCACCGTACAATGAGCAGTTCTTC,CASSPRAPPYNEQFF
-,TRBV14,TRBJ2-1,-,TGTGCCAGCAGCCGCGTCCAGGGTGGGCAGTTCTTC,CASSRVQGGQFF
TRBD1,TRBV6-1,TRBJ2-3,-,TGTGCCAGCAGTGATACGACAGGGTCAGATACGCAGTATTTT,CASSDTTGSDTQYF
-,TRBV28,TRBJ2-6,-,TGTGCCAGCAGTTTCGCAGGGTCTGGGGCCAACGTCCTGACTTTC,CASSFAGSGANVLTF
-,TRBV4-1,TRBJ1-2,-,TGCGCCAGCAGCCTTGGACAGATGACCTATGGCTACACCTTC,CASSLGQMTYGYTF
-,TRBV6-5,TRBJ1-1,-,TGTGCCAGCAGTTACTACTCGAACACTGAAGCTTTCTTT,CASSYYSNTEAFF
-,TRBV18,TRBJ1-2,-,TGTGCCAGCTCGCCGGCCGGGGACTATGGCTACACCTTC,CASSPAGDYGYTF
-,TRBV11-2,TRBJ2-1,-,TGTGCCAGCAGCCAGGGGTTAGACGATGAGCAGTTCTTC,CASSQGLDDEQFF
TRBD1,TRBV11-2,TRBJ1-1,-,TGTGCCAGCAGCTTAAGGGGGCCTCTGAACACTGAAGCTTTCTTT,CASSLRGPLNTEAFF
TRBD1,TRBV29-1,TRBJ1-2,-,TGCAGCGTTGAAGACCAGGGGGCGAGGGGCTACACCTTC,CSVEDQGARGYTF
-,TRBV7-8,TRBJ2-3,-,TGTGCCAGCAGCTTAGTCTTCACAGATACGCAGTATTTT,CASSLVFTDTQYF
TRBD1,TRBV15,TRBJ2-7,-,TGTGCCACCAGCAGAGATCATGGACAGGGCTACGAGCAGTACTTC,CATSRDHGQGYEQYF
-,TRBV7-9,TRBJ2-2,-,TGTGCCAGCAGCCAGTCGTTGCGGGGTGCGAACACCGGGGAGCTGTTTTTT,CASSQSLRGANTGELFF
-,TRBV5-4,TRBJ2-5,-,TGTGCCAGCAGCTTTCAGGGGCCCGGAGAGACCCAGTACTTC,CASSFQGPGETQYF
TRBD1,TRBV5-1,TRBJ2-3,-,TGCGCCAGCAGCATGACAGGGGACCCGGGCACAGATACGCAGTATTTT,CASSMTGDPGTDTQYF
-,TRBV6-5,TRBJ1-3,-,TGTGCCAGCGTATCTCCCGGAGGCACCATATATTTT,CASVSPGGTIYF
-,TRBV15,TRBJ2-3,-,TGTGCCACCAGCACGGTGCAGGGCGCAGATACGCAGTATTTT,CATSTVQGADTQYF
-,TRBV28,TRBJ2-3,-,TGTGCCAGCAGTTTCCTGCAGGGTCATGATACGCAGTATTTT,CASSFLQGHDTQYF
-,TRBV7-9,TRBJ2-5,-,TGTGCCAGCAGCTTATTTTATACGGGGGAGCAAGAGACCCAGTACTTC,CASSLFYTGEQETQYF
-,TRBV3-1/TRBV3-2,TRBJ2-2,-,TGTGCCAGCAGCCAAGGGGGCGGGGGCCACACCGGGGAGCTGTTTTTT,CASSQGGGGHTGELFF
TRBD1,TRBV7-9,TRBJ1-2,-,TGTGCCAGCAGCTTAACTCCCTCGGATCTAAGGACAGGGGGCGGCTACACCTTC,CASSLTPSDLRTGGGYTF
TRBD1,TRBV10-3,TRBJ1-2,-,TGTGCCATCTCCATGACAGGGGGGGACTATGGCTACACCTTC,CAISMTGGDYGYTF
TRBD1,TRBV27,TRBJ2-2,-,TGTGCCAGCAGTCTAAATACCGGGACAGGGAGTACCGGGGAGCTGTTTTTT,CASSLNTGTGSTGELFF
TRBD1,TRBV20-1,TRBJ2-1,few,TGCAGTGCTTGGCGCCCGACAGGGGAGTTCTTC,CSAWRPTGEFF
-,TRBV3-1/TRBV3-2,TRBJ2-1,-,TGTGCCAGCAGCCATATCTACAATGAGCAGTTCTTC,CASSHIYNEQFF
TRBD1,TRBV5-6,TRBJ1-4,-,TGTGCCAGCAGCTTCTCTACACAGGGGATTCCTAACGAAAAACTGTTTTTT,CASSFSTQGIPNEKLFF
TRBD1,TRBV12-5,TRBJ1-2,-,TGTGCTAGTGCCCAGGGGGATTACTATGGCTACACCTTC,CASAQGDYYGYTF
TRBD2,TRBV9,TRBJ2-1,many,TGTGCCAGCAGCGCTAGCGGGGGGGCCAATGAGCAGTTCTTC,CASSASGGANEQFF
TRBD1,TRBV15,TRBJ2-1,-,TGTGCCACCAGCACCCTTAGGAGATCGGGACAGGGTGGAAGTGAGCAGTTCTTC,CATSTLRRSGQGGSEQFF
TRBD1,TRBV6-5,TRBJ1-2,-,TGTGCCAGCAGTTACTCCGAGGGGGCGGGTGGCTACACCTTC,CASSYSEGAGGYTF
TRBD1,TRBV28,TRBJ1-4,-,TGTGCCAGCGGCCGAAACAGGGGGGAACGGAAACTGTTTTTT,CASGRNRGERKLFF
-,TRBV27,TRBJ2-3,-,TGTGCCAGCAGTTTGCAGGGGCGGGCAGATACGCAGTATTTT,CASSLQGRADTQYF
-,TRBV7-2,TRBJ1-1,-,TGTGCCAGCAGCTGGGAGATCAACACTGAAGCTTTCTTT,CASSWEINTEAFF
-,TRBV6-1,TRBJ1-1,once,TGTGCCAGCAGTGGCGTTGACAGGCCCACGCTCCCGACCACTGAAGCTTTCTTT,CASSGVDRPTLPTTEAFF
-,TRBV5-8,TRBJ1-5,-,TGTGCCAGCAGCTCGGCAGGGAATCAGCCCCAGCATTTT,CASSSAGNQPQHF
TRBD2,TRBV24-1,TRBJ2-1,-,TGTGCCACCAGTGATGCCGGGACTAGCGTGAATGAGCAGTTCTTC,CATSDAGTSVNEQFF
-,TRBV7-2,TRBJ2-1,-,TGTGCCAGCAGCTTAGTCGGGGGGACAGGCTATGAGCAGTTCTTC,CASSLVGGTGYEQFF
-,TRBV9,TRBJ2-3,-,TGTGCCAGCAGCGTAGCTTTGGGGCCCCGCACAGATACGCAGTATTTT,CASSVALGPRTDTQYF
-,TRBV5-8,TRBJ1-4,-,TGTGCCAGCAGCATCGGGGGTTTGACCTCCAGGGAAAAACTGTTTTTT,CASSIGGLTSREKLFF
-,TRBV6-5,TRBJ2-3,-,TGTGCCAGCAGTTACGTCGACTCAACAGATACGCAGTATTTT,CASSYVDSTDTQYF
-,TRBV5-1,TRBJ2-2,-,TGCGCCAGCAGCGCCCACAGTGTGGGGGGGCACACCGGGGAGCTGTTTTTT,CASSAHSVGGHTGELFF
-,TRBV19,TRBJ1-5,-,TGTGCCAGTAGTATAGTAGGGGGCAATCAGCCCCAGCATTTT,CASSIVGGNQPQHF
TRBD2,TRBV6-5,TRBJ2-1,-,TGTGCCAGCAGTAATGCGGGGGGGCCGCCCAATGAGCAGTTCTTC,CASSNAGGPPNEQFF
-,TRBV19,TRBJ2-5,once,TGTGCCAGTAGTATATCGCAAGAGACCCAGTACTTC,CASSISQETQYF